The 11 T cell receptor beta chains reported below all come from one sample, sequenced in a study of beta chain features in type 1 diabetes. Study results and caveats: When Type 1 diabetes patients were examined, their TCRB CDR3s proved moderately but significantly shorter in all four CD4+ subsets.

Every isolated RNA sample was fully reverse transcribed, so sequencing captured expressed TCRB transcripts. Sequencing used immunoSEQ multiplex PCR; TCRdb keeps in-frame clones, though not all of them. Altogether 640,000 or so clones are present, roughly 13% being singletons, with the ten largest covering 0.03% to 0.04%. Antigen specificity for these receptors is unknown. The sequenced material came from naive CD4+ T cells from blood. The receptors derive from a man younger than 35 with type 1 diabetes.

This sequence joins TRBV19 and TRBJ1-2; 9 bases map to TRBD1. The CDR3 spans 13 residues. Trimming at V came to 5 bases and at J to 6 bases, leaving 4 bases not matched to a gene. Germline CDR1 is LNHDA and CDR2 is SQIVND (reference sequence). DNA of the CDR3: TGTGCCAGTAGTGACCGGACAGGGGATGGCTACACCTTC. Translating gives CASSDRTGDGYTF.

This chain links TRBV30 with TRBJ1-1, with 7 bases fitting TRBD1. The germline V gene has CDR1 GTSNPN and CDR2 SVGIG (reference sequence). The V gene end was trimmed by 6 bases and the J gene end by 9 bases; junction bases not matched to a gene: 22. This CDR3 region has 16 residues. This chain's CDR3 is CACRRFPKGTAYQAFF. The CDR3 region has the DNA TGTGCCTGTCGTAGATTCCCTAAGGGGACAGCATATCAAGCTTTCTTT.

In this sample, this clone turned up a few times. CDR3 DNA sequence: TGTGCCAGTAGCCCCTGGACAGGGGGAGAGACCCAGTACTTC. This sequence encodes CASSPWTGGETQYF. The genes are TRBV6-5 and TRBJ2-5, with TRBD1 matching 10 bases. Germline assignment: CDR1 MNHEY and CDR2 SVGAGI. With 9 bases clipped from V and 4 bases from J, the junction kept 8 bases outside the gene matches. The CDR3 runs 14 residues.

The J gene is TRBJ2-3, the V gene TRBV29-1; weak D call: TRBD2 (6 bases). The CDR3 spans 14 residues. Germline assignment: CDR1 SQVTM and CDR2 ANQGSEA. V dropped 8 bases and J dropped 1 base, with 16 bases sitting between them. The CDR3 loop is CSLFPGEGTDTQYF. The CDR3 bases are TGCAGCCTCTTCCCGGGGGAGGGCACAGATACGCAGTATTTT.

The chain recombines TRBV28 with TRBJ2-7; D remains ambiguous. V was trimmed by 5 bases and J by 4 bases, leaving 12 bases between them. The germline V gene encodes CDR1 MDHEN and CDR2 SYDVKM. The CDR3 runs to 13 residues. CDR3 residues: CASSPDISYEQYF. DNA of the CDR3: TGTGCCAGCAGTCCCGATATAAGTTACGAGCAGTACTTC.

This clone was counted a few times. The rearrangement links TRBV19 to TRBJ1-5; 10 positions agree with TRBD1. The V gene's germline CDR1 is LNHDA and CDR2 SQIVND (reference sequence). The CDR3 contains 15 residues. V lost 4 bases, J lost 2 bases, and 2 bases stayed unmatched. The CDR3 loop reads CASSRQGAGNQPQHF. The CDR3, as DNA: TGTGCCAGTAGTAGACAGGGGGCGGGCAATCAGCCCCAGCATTTT.

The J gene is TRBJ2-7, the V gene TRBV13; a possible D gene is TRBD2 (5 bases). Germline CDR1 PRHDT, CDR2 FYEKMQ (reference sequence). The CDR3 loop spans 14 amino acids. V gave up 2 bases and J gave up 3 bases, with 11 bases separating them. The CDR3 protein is CASSLLPGNYEQYF. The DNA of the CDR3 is TGTGCCAGCAGCTTACTGCCGGGAAACTACGAGCAGTACTTC.

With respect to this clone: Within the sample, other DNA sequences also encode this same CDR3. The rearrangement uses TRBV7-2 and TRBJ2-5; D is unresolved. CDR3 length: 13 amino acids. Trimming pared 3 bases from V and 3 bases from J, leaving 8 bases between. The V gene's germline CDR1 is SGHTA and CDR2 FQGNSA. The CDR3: CASSLRVEETQYF. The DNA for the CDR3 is TGTGCCAGCAGCTTGAGAGTCGAAGAGACCCAGTACTTC.

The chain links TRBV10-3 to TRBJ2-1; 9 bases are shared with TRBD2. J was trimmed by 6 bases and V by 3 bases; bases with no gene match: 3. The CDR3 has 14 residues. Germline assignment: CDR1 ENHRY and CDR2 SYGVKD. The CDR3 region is CAISDGTSSNEQFF. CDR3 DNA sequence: TGTGCCATCAGTGATGGGACTAGCAGCAATGAGCAGTTCTTC.

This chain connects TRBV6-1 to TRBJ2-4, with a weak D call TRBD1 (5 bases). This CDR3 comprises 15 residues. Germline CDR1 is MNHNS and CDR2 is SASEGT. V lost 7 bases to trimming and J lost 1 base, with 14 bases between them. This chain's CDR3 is CASTLGAGAKNIQYF. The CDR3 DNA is TGTGCCAGCACCTTAGGGGCTGGGGCCAAAAACATTCAGTACTTC.

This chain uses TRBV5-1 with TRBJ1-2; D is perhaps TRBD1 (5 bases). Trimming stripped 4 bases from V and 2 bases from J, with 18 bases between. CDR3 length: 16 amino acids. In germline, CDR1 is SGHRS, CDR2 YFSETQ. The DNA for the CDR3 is TGCGCCAGCAGCCCCCGGGACCTTTATGGAAACTATGGCTACACCTTC. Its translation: CASSPRDLYGNYGYTF.